These 19 T cell receptor beta chains share one sample of origin, sequenced in a study of cytomegalovirus exposure and HLA in healthy donors (dated by TCRdb to about 2017). Libraries were constructed by the immunoSEQ multiplex PCR assay. The multiplex PCR relied on a mix of 60 forward primers for TCR Vbeta segments and 13 reverse primers for TCR Jbeta segments. TCRdb holds this immuneACCESS table with in-frame rearrangements only. Some clones are missing; in checked studies, unresolved V genes explain under half, and the rest has no known cause. The sample records 150,000 to 200,000 clones, 70% to 85% of which are singletons. Approximately 3.6% of the sample rests with the top ten. The sequenced sample was PBMCs. All receptors come from a man between 40 and 49 years old in good health and CMV-seropositive.

The CDR3, as DNA: TGTGCCACCAGCAGAGACCGACTGATGAACACTGAAGCTTTCTTT. It encodes CATSRDRLMNTEAFF. V is TRBV15 and J is TRBJ1-1; no clear D gene. CDR1 and CDR2 (germline): LNHNV, YYDKDF (reference sequence). The CDR3 covers 15 residues. V was trimmed by 0 bases and J by 0 bases, leaving 8 bases between them.

V gene TRBV28 combines with J gene TRBJ2-2; D is perhaps TRBD1 (5 bases). Germline-derived CDR1 and CDR2 are MDHEN and SYDVKM. The V end was cut by 6 bases, the J end by 4 bases, with 15 bases between. There are 15 residues in the CDR3. The CDR3 DNA is TGTGCCAGCAGCTCACCATGGGGCCGCACCGGGGAGCTGTTTTTT. Protein product: CASSSPWGRTGELFF. Complete variable domain (other parts from reference TRBV28 and TRBJ2-2): DVKVTQSSRYLVKRTGEKVFLECVQDMDHENMFWYRQDPGLGLRLIYFSYDVKMKEKGDIPEGYSVSREKKERFSLILESASTNQTSMYLCASSSPWGRTGELFFGEGSRLTVL.

V is TRBV5-1 and J is TRBJ2-2; 7 nucleotides match TRBD1. The ends lost 0 bases at V and 3 bases at J; junction bases unmatched: 5. This CDR3 contains 16 residues. CDR1 and CDR2 (germline): SGHRS, YFSETQ. CDR3 DNA: TGCGCCAGCAGCTTGGCGTCAGGGGGTTACACCGGGGAGCTGTTTTTT. It is translated as CASSLASGGYTGELFF.

The table lists this clone with a count of one. This rearrangement joins TRBV6-1 to TRBJ2-7; a weak D match, TRBD2 (6 bases). Trimming stripped 4 bases from V and 3 bases from J, with 13 bases between. Germline V lookup: CDR1 MNHNS, CDR2 SASEGT. This CDR3 is built from 14 residues. CDR3 DNA sequence: TGTGCCAGCAGTGTATCGGACTACCTCTACGAGCAGTACTTC. Its translation is CASSVSDYLYEQYF.

This chain joins TRBV5-1 and TRBJ2-5, with D uncertain. V shed 0 bases and J shed 1 base, with 13 bases lying between them. The CDR3 runs to 16 residues. Germline V lookup: CDR1 SGHRS, CDR2 YFSETQ. The CDR3 reads CASSLARHRSQETQYF. CDR3 nucleotides: TGCGCCAGCAGCTTGGCTCGTCATCGGTCCCAAGAGACCCAGTACTTC.

The rearrangement joins TRBV6-1 to TRBJ2-5, with D perhaps matching TRBD1 (6 bases). Looked up from germline, CDR1 is MNHNS and CDR2 is SASEGT. V was pared by 6 bases and J by 5 bases, with 13 bases between. CDR3 length: 13 residues. CDR3 sequence (DNA): TGTGCCAGCAGCACAGGGCGTAGGGAGACCCAGTACTTC. Its translation is CASSTGRRETQYF.

V is TRBV4-1 and J is TRBJ1-1; D gene uncertain. CDR1 is MGHRA, CDR2 YSYEKL, per germline. This CDR3 is 15 amino acids long. V was shortened by 1 base and J by 4 bases, with 13 bases between the two germline ends. The CDR3, as DNA: TGCGCCAGCAGCCAAGGGAGGCTGGACTCCACTGAAGCTTTCTTT. Amino acid sequence: CASSQGRLDSTEAFF.

The rearrangement links TRBV5-6 to TRBJ2-7; 12 nucleotides match TRBD2. The V segment lost 3 bases and the J segment 5 bases; nucleotides outside the gene matches: 18. CDR3 length: 19 amino acids. From germline, CDR1 is SGHDT and CDR2 YYEEEE. In DNA, the CDR3 is TGTGCCAGCAGCTCCCGGGGGTGGCTAGCGGGAGGGCCCACGGACGAGCAGTACTTC. Translation gives CASSSRGWLAGGPTDEQYF.

The chain uses TRBV5-1 and TRBJ2-5; 8 nucleotides line up with TRBD2. Per the germline V gene, CDR1 is SGHRS and CDR2 is YFSETQ. This CDR3 contains 15 residues. V trimming: 1 base; J trimming: 1 base; junction bases outside the gene matches: 3. CDR3 nucleotides: TGCGCCAGCAGCTTGCGAGCGGGGGCCCAAGAGACCCAGTACTTC. This gives the protein CASSLRAGAQETQYF.

The V and J genes are TRBV25-1 and TRBJ2-3, with 11 positions matching TRBD2. V gave up 2 bases and J gave up 0 bases; unmatched junction bases: 4. CDR1 and CDR2 from the germline V gene are MGHDK and SYGVNS. This CDR3 is 17 amino acids long. The CDR3 loop reads CASSERSGRGSTDTQYF. The CDR3 DNA sequence: TGTGCCAGCAGTGAACGTAGCGGGAGGGGTAGCACAGATACGCAGTATTTT.

The rearrangement joins TRBV7-2 to TRBJ2-5, with TRBD2 matching over 7 bases. The J call may be incorrect, as the DNA end agrees better with TRBJ2-7. Germline V gene lookup returns CDR1 SGHTA and CDR2 FQGNSA. The CDR3 extends over 15 amino acids. CDR3 in amino acids: CASSLEAGAVNEQYF. As DNA, the CDR3 is TGTGCCAGCAGCTTAGAGGCGGGAGCGGTCAACGAGCAGTACTTC.

This clone was picked up a small number of times. The chain recombines TRBV9 with TRBJ2-7; 10 nucleotides match TRBD1. V shed 3 bases and J 6 bases; nucleotides not matched to a gene: 15. This CDR3 has 17 amino acids. CDR1 and CDR2 from the germline V gene are SGDLS and YYNGEE. CDR3 in DNA: TGTGCCAGCAGCGCGGGACGAGACAGGGGGCTTTGGTGCGAGCAGTACTTC. It specifies CASSAGRDRGLWCEQYF.

J is TRBJ1-5 and V is TRBV6-1; a possible D gene is TRBD1 (6 bases). The V end lost 4 bases, the J end lost 2 bases, and 12 bases lay between the germline ends. The germline CDR1 and CDR2 sequences are MNHNS and SASEGT. The CDR3 totals 15 residues. The DNA of the CDR3 is TGTGCCAGCAGTGGAGGTGGACAGCGCAATCAGCCCCAGCATTTT. It specifies CASSGGGQRNQPQHF.

The V call is TRBV2, the J call TRBJ2-5, with unresolved D. Germline lookup yields CDR1 SNHLY and CDR2 FYNNEI. The CDR3 has 11 amino acids. Trimming removed 6 bases from V and 6 bases from J, with 8 bases in between. CDR3 sequence (DNA): TGTGCCAGCAGCTATTTACAGACCCAGTACTTC. Protein sequence: CASSYLQTQYF.

V usage is TRBV10-3 and J usage is TRBJ2-3, with D perhaps TRBD1 (5 bases). CDR1 and CDR2 from the germline V gene are ENHRY and SYGVKD. V dropped 3 bases and J dropped 6 bases, with 7 bases sitting between them. The CDR3 contains 12 residues. CDR3 in DNA: TGTGCCATCAGTGATCGACAGGATACGCAGTATTTT. This codes for CAISDRQDTQYF.

The chain recombines TRBV12-5 with TRBJ1-5; tentative D call: TRBD1 (6 bases). V was shortened by 6 bases and J by 0 bases, with 18 bases between the two germline ends. The CDR3 totals 17 residues. CDR1 and CDR2 from the germline V gene are LGHNT and FRNRAP. CDR3 DNA sequence: TGTGCTAGTGGCCACACAGAGACAGGATATAGCAATCAGCCCCAGCATTTT. Translation: CASGHTETGYSNQPQHF.

The DNA for the CDR3 is TGTGCCAGAAGCTTGTGGGTCGATAGACAGGGGGCAAACACTGAAGCTTTCTTT. As protein: CARSLWVDRQGANTEAFF. The V call is TRBV5-3, the J call TRBJ1-1; TRBD1 aligns across 10 bases. TRBV5-3 belongs to the ORF category, with a function that is uncertain. V dropped 1 base and J dropped 2; count of bases not matched to a gene: 11. The CDR3 is 18 amino acids.

V and J are TRBV21-1 and TRBJ2-5; TRBD1 was called by the table and not checked on the DNA. TRBV21-1 is listed as a pseudogene. The CDR3 consists of 14 residues. The chain's CDR3 is CASSKEGTEETQYF. The CDR3 nucleotides read TGTGCCAGCAGCAAAGAGGGGACAGAAGAGACCCAGTACTTC.

This clone is a singleton in its sample. The J gene is TRBJ1-4, the V gene TRBV30; tentative D call: TRBD1 (5 bases). The CDR3 runs 14 residues. From germline, CDR1 is GTSNPN and CDR2 SVGIG (reference sequence). Trimming left V 3 bases short and J 5 bases short, with 13 bases between. The chain's CDR3 is CAWSTGKGNEKLFF. In nucleotides, the CDR3 is TGTGCCTGGAGCACAGGAAAAGGGAATGAAAAACTGTTTTTT.